Each of the 23 T cell receptor beta chains below was sequenced from the same sample in a study of blood T cell repertoires in COVID-19. Profiling relied on immunoSEQ multiplex PCR, and the TCRdb table lists in-frame clones only, not all of them. The sample contains 100,000 or so clones, almost 80% of which appear only once. What was sequenced was peripheral blood. These receptors all stem from a woman in her 70s with acute or convalescent COVID-19.

This sequence joins TRBV10-2 and TRBJ1-1; D remains ambiguous. V gave up 0 bases and J gave up 5 bases, with 13 bases separating them. This CDR3 comprises 15 residues. CDR1 is WSHSY and CDR2 is SAAADI in the germline V gene. As DNA, the CDR3 is TGCGCCAGCAGTGAGTCGATTGGAGGGAGGACTGAAGCTTTCTTT. Translated, it gives CASSESIGGRTEAFF.

The chain combines TRBV27 with TRBJ2-5; the D gene is possibly TRBD2 (6 bases). The germline V and J ends were trimmed by 2 bases and 4 bases, with 11 bases remaining between them. CDR1 is MNHEY and CDR2 is SMNVEV in the germline V gene (reference sequence). This CDR3 spans 14 amino acids. The CDR3: CASSLEEGRETQYF. The CDR3 region has the DNA TGTGCCAGCAGTTTAGAGGAGGGGAGAGAGACCCAGTACTTC.

V usage is TRBV7-4 and J usage is TRBJ2-3; no reliable D call. The CDR3 contains 16 residues. Germline V lookup: CDR1 SGHVT, CDR2 SQSDAQ. The V end lost 5 bases, the J end lost 3 bases, and 18 bases lay between the germline ends. CDR3 loop: CASSPLLAVLTDTQYF. CDR3 DNA sequence: TGTGCCAGCAGCCCTCTCCTCGCGGTGCTGACAGATACGCAGTATTTT.

On this clone itself: This sample includes further DNA sequences coding for the same CDR3. This chain joins TRBV3-1 (or the pseudogene TRBV3-2) and TRBJ1-1, with TRBD1 matching 9 bases. Trimming at V came to 0 bases and at J to 11 bases, leaving 4 bases not matched to a gene. The CDR3 has 13 residues. The germline gives CDR1 LGHDT, CDR2 YNNKEL (reference sequence). The CDR3: CASSQDWDREAFF. CDR3 sequence (DNA): TGTGCCAGCAGCCAAGATTGGGACAGGGAGGCTTTCTTT.

V and J are TRBV24-1 and TRBJ1-1; no clear D. The CDR3 runs to 13 residues. The germline V and J ends were trimmed by 5 bases and 3 bases, with 9 bases remaining between them. Germline lookup yields CDR1 KGHDR and CDR2 SFDVKD. CDR3 amino acids: CATSGRRDTEAFF. The CDR3 region has the DNA TGTGCCACCAGTGGCAGGAGGGACACTGAAGCTTTCTTT.

The chain recombines TRBV2 with TRBJ2-1; 8 bases match TRBD2. Per the germline V gene, CDR1 is SNHLY and CDR2 is FYNNEI. With 0 bases clipped from V and 4 bases from J, the junction kept 2 bases outside the gene matches. CDR3 length equals 15 residues. The CDR3 is CASSEARGAYNEQFF. In DNA form, the CDR3 reads TGTGCCAGCAGTGAAGCGCGGGGGGCATACAATGAGCAGTTCTTC.

The chain recombines TRBV12-3 or TRBV12-4 with TRBJ1-2, with no clear D. V lost 5 bases, J lost 6 bases, and 10 bases lay in between. The CDR3 is 12 residues long. The CDR3 DNA reads TGTGCCAGCAGTCTGAGACAACATGGCTACACCTTC. Translated, it gives CASSLRQHGYTF.

This clone was seen once. The chain recombines TRBV3-1 (or the pseudogene TRBV3-2) with TRBJ1-2; TRBD1 aligns across 8 bases. The CDR3 spans 18 residues. Germline assignment: CDR1 LGHDT and CDR2 YNNKEL (reference sequence). With V trimmed by 0 bases and J by 3 bases, 12 bases remained unmatched. The CDR3 reads CASSQDRQGDRRDYGYTF. The CDR3 DNA sequence: TGTGCCAGCAGCCAAGATAGGCAGGGGGACAGGCGTGACTATGGCTACACCTTC.

This clone was counted between two and nine times. V gene TRBV28 combines with J gene TRBJ1-2; 8 bases line up with TRBD1. Germline V lookup: CDR1 MDHEN, CDR2 SYDVKM. The CDR3 extends over 14 amino acids. The V and J ends lost 4 bases and 6 bases, in that order; junction bases with no gene match: 7. Here the CDR3 reads CASSSGGATHGYTF. CDR3 DNA: TGTGCCAGCAGTTCAGGGGGCGCTACCCATGGCTACACCTTC.

J is TRBJ1-2 and V is TRBV30; D is unresolved. Per germline, CDR1 GTSNPN and CDR2 SVGIG (reference sequence). CDR3 length: 15 amino acids. The germline V and J ends were trimmed by 0 bases and 0 bases, with 11 bases remaining between them. CDR3 sequence (DNA): TGTGCCTGGAGTGTAGGCGGCTCTTCTAACTATGGCTACACCTTC. Amino acid sequence: CAWSVGGSSNYGYTF.

This clone came up once. The genes are TRBV5-1 and TRBJ2-5; no definite D call. Per the germline V gene, CDR1 is SGHRS and CDR2 is YFSETQ. This CDR3 spans 13 amino acids. V was cut by 0 bases and J by 1 base, with 4 bases left in between. The DNA of the CDR3 is TGCGCCAGCAGCTTGGACACCCAAGAGACCCAGTACTTC. This sequence encodes CASSLDTQETQYF.

V and J are TRBV4-1 and TRBJ2-1, with D possibly matching TRBD2 (5 bases). The germline gives CDR1 MGHRA, CDR2 YSYEKL. The CDR3 is made up of 14 amino acids. V lost 4 bases and J lost 3, with 10 bases in between. Here the CDR3 DNA reads TGCGCCAGCAGCCCAGGAGAGGGCTACAATGAGCAGTTCTTC. Its translation: CASSPGEGYNEQFF.

The V and J genes are TRBV27 and TRBJ2-2; tentative D call: TRBD2 (6 bases). CDR3 size: 17 residues. Germline V gene lookup returns CDR1 MNHEY and CDR2 SMNVEV (reference sequence). Trimming left V 3 bases short and J 4 bases short, with 18 bases between. This chain's CDR3 is CASSFQTGTLGTGELFF. The CDR3 nucleotides are TGTGCCAGCAGTTTTCAAACCGGGACTCTGGGCACCGGGGAGCTGTTTTTT.

This clone has only one observation. The chain couples TRBV2 to TRBJ2-3; possibly TRBD1 for D (6 bases). This CDR3 is built from 16 residues. The ends were cut back, 5 bases at V and 3 bases at J, with 18 bases in the middle. Germline CDR1 and CDR2: SNHLY and FYNNEI. The CDR3 DNA reads TGTGCCAGCAGTCCCAGATGGCAGGGGCCTACAGATACGCAGTATTTT. Translation gives CASSPRWQGPTDTQYF.

This chain joins TRBV7-2 and TRBJ1-2; TRBD1 is a possible D gene (5 bases). V was clipped by 4 bases and J by 2 bases, with 20 bases between them. The length of the CDR3 is 17 residues. CDR1 and CDR2 from the germline V gene are SGHTA and FQGNSA. The CDR3 is CASSYLGGNRNNYGYTF. The CDR3 DNA sequence: TGTGCCAGCAGCTATTTGGGGGGGAATCGCAACAACTATGGCTACACCTTC.

The chain uses TRBV7-9 and TRBJ2-7, with TRBD1 matching over 12 bases. Germline V gene sequence: CDR1 SEHNR, CDR2 FQNEAQ (reference sequence). CDR3 length: 16 residues. The V gene end was trimmed by 1 base and the J gene end by 5 bases; junction bases not matched to a gene: 6. The CDR3 nucleotides are TGTGCCAGCAGCTTAGGCACGGGACAGGGGGCCGACGAGCAGTACGTC. Translated: CASSLGTGQGADEQYV.

The rearrangement joins TRBV6-4 to TRBJ2-3; TRBD2 matches 10 bases. Germline V CDR1 and CDR2: MRHNA, SNTAGT. The CDR3 sequence is 14 residues long. V dropped 3 bases and J dropped 5; count of bases not matched to a gene: 2. The CDR3 sequence: CASSESSGGDTQYF. The CDR3 DNA reads as TGTGCCAGCAGTGAATCTAGCGGGGGAGATACGCAGTATTTT.

This clone was counted a single time. The chain recombines TRBV7-3 with TRBJ2-3, with a tentative D call TRBD2 (5 bases). The CDR3 loop spans 15 amino acids. Germline CDR1 reads SGHTA; CDR2 reads FQGTGA. Trimming took off 2 bases at V and 5 bases at J, with 14 bases between the two ends. As DNA, the CDR3 is TGTGCCAGCAGCTTAGAGGAGGCCCGGGGAGATACGCAGTATTTT. Protein product: CASSLEEARGDTQYF.

This clone was seen only a few times. The chain combines TRBV2 with TRBJ1-1; TRBD1 matches 7 bases. The trim removed 5 bases at V and 0 bases at J, leaving 3 bases unmatched. The CDR3 contains 14 residues. Germline V gives CDR1 SNHLY, CDR2 FYNNEI. Here the CDR3 DNA reads TGTGCCAGCAGTAGACAGGGAATGAACACTGAAGCTTTCTTT. It is translated as CASSRQGMNTEAFF.

This chain connects TRBV5-4 to TRBJ1-4, with 7 bases fitting TRBD1. Looked up from germline, CDR1 is SGHNT and CDR2 is YYREEE (reference sequence). This CDR3 contains 15 residues. Trimming took 5 bases from V and 5 from J; bases not matched to a gene: 9. CDR3 nucleotide sequence: TGTGCCAGCAGAAGAGACCGGGACAGCAATGAAAAACTGTTTTTT. This gives the protein CASRRDRDSNEKLFF.

In this sample, this clone turned up a few times. The chain's CDR3 is CASSGERDTEAFF. The CDR3 coding sequence is TGTGCCAGCAGTGGAGAGAGGGACACTGAAGCTTTCTTT. The chain carries TRBV6-4 and TRBJ1-1; D remains ambiguous. This CDR3 contains 13 residues. The V gene lost 4 bases and the J gene lost 3 bases, with 9 bases spanning the gap. Germline V gene data show CDR1 as MRHNA and CDR2 as SNTAGT.

This chain links TRBV29-1 with TRBJ2-2; 11 bases match TRBD2. The V segment lost 2 bases and the J segment 5 bases; nucleotides outside the gene matches: 4. Germline CDR1 is SQVTM and CDR2 is ANQGSEA. CDR3 size: 15 residues. The CDR3 loop is CSVEIAGGQTGELFF. CDR3 in DNA: TGCAGCGTTGAAATAGCGGGGGGGCAAACCGGGGAGCTGTTTTTT.

The rearrangement links TRBV11-2 to TRBJ1-1, with D possibly being TRBD1 (5 bases). The germline gives CDR1 SGHAT, CDR2 FQNNGV. Trimming cost V 1 base and J 4 bases, with 10 bases left between them. This CDR3 is built from 14 residues. The CDR3 bases are TGTGCCAGCAGCTTAGGTGGGGGGACCACTGAAGCTTTCTTT. This translates into CASSLGGGTTEAFF.